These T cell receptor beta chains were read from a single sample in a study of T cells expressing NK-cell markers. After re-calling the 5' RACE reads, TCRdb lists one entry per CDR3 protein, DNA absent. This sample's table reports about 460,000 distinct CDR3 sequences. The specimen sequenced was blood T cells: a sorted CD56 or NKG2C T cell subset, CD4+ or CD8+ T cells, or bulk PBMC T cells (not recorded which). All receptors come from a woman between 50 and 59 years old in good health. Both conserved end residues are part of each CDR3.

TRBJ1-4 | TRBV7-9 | CASILQGYEKLFF
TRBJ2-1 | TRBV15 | CATSRTGGGAPHNEQFF
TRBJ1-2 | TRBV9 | CASSERQGYGYTF
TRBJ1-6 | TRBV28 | CASSPKTGPGAPLHF
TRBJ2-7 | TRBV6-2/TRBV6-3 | CASSYSKGHHRVYEQYF
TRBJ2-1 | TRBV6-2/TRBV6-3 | CASSILAGGGNEQFF
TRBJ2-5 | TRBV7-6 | CASIGQGPSGKETQYF
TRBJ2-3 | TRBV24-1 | CATGEVLDLSTDTQYF
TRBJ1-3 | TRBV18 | CASSASWGDSGNTIYF
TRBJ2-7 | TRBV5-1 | CASSLRDEQYF
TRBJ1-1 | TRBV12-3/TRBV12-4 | CASSPRGTEAFF
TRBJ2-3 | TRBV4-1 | CASSQDRARLTDTQYF
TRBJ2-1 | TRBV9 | CASSPLAGGLGEQFF
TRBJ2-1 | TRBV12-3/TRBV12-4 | CASSFLLPGRSYNEQFF
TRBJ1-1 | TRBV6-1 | CASRLDGAGNTEAFF